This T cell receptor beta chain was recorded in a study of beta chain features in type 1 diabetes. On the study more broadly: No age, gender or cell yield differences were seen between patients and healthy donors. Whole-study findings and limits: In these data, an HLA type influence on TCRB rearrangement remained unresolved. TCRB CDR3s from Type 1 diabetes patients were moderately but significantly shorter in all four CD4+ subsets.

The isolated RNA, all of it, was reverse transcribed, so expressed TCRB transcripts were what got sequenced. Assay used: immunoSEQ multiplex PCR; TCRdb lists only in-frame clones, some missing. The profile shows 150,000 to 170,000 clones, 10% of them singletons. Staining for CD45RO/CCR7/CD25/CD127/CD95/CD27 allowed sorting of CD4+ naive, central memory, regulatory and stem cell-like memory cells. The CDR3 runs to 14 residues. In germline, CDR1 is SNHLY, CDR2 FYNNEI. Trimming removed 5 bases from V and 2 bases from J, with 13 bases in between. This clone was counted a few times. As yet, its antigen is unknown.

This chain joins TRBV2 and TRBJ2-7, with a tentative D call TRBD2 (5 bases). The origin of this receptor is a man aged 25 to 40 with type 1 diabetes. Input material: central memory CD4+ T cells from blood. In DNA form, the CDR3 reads TGTGCCAGCAGTTCCGGGAAAGGAACCTACGAGCAGTACTTC. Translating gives CASSSGKGTYEQYF.